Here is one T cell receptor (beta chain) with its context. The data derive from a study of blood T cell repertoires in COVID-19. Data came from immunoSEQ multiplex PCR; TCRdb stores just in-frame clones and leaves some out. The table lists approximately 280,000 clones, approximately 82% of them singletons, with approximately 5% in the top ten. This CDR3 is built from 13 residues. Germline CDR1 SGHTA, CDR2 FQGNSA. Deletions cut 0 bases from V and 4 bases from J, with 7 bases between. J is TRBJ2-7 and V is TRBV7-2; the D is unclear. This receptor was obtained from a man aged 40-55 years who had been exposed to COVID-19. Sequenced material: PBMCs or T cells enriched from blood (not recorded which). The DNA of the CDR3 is TGTGCCAGCAGCTTAGCGGTTAGTTACGAGCAGTACTTC. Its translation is CASSLAVSYEQYF.